The 18 T cell receptor beta chains listed next were all sequenced from one sample in a study of shared clonotypes between healthy human individuals. Sequencing used immunoSEQ multiplex PCR; TCRdb keeps in-frame clones, though not all of them. The sample comprises about a million clones, approximately 76% of which are singletons, and around 1.5% rests with the top ten. The sequenced sample consisted of memory CD4+ T cells sorted from blood. The sample's subset: CD45RA-negative fraction. The receptors originated from a young man in good health.

The chain links TRBV10-3 to TRBJ1-1; tentative D call: TRBD1 (5 bases). Trimming stripped 10 bases from V and 4 bases from J, with 16 bases between. This CDR3 comprises 13 residues. Germline CDR1 ENHRY, CDR2 SYGVKD. The CDR3 sequence: CATGGSGGTEAFF. CDR3 nucleotides: TGTGCCACCGGGGGGTCGGGGGGCACTGAAGCTTTCTTT.

This clone appeared a single time. The genes are TRBV11-2 and TRBJ2-3, with 7 bases aligning to TRBD2. Trimming at V came to 4 bases and at J to 0 bases, leaving 4 bases not matched to a gene. This CDR3 comprises 15 residues. Germline V CDR1 and CDR2: SGHAT, FQNNGV. The DNA of the CDR3 is TGTGCCAGCAGCTCCCCGGGGGGTAGCACAGATACGCAGTATTTT. Protein sequence: CASSSPGGSTDTQYF.

Here the CDR3 reads CASSINRAINYGYTF. The CDR3 coding sequence is TGTGCCAGCAGTATCAACAGAGCAATTAACTATGGCTACACCTTC. The chain recombines TRBV6-1 with TRBJ1-2; D remains unclear. CDR3 length equals 15 residues. Trimming took off 5 bases at V and 1 base at J, with 14 bases between the two ends. Germline CDR1 is MNHNS and CDR2 is SASEGT.

The V gene is TRBV27, the J gene TRBJ2-1; D may correspond to TRBD1 or TRBD2 (5 bases each). This CDR3 is 13 amino acids long. V was pared by 3 bases and J by 5 bases, with 8 bases between. Germline V lookup: CDR1 MNHEY, CDR2 SMNVEV (reference sequence). CDR3 protein: CASSLGVNNEQFF. CDR3 nucleotide sequence: TGTGCCAGCAGTTTGGGGGTAAACAATGAGCAGTTCTTC.

This clone has just one count. The V call is TRBV4-1, the J call TRBJ2-3; 8 positions match TRBD1. The CDR3 spans 21 residues. Losses at the gene ends were 4 bases for V and 0 bases for J; bases not matched to a gene: 21. Germline V gene lookup returns CDR1 MGHRA and CDR2 YSYEKL. CDR3 residues: CASSLKSTGQGRSFSTDTQYF. CDR3 nucleotides: TGCGCCAGCAGCCTAAAATCCACAGGACAGGGTAGGAGCTTTAGCACAGATACGCAGTATTTT.

The chain combines TRBV5-6 with TRBJ1-6; TRBD1 matches 9 bases. CDR1 and CDR2 (germline): SGHDT, YYEEEE. Losses at the gene ends were 4 bases for V and 6 bases for J; bases not matched to a gene: 8. This CDR3 spans 16 amino acids. CDR3 protein: CASSISRTGANSPLHF. The CDR3 nucleotides are TGTGCCAGCAGCATTTCGCGGACAGGGGCTAATTCACCCCTCCACTTT.

To note about this clone: The germline gene is not matched at one end of the junction; a read error may be the cause. The chain employs TRBV5-1 and TRBJ2-1; D is unclear. The germline gives CDR1 SGHRS, CDR2 YFSETQ. The CDR3 has 15 amino acids. The CDR3 loop reads CANSLAPGRYNEQFF. CDR3 bases: TGCGCCAACAGCTTGGCCCCAGGCCGCTACAATGAGCAGTTCTTC.

This chain links TRBV28 with TRBJ1-6, with D uncertain. This CDR3 contains 14 residues. Germline V gene lookup returns CDR1 MDHEN and CDR2 SYDVKM. V lost 5 bases to trimming and J lost 5 bases, with 10 bases between them. DNA of the CDR3: TGTGCCAGCAGTCCGGGCACAAATAATTCACCCCTCCACTTT. Its translation: CASSPGTNNSPLHF.

Worth noting for this clone: One end of the junction varies from germline; a read error may be responsible. The chain is built from TRBV7-7 and TRBJ2-1, with 8 bases that match TRBD1. The CDR3 totals 13 residues. Germline V gene sequence: CDR1 SSHAT, CDR2 FNYEAQ (reference sequence). CDR3 DNA: TGTGCTAGCAGCCACGACAGGGGCAATGAGCAGTTCTTC. This gives the protein CASSHDRGNEQFF.

CDR3 coding DNA: TGTGCCAGCAGCCCGGGAGGACAGCACTATGGCTACACCTTC. Its protein product is CASSPGGQHYGYTF. The chain employs TRBV6-5 and TRBJ1-2, with D tentatively TRBD1 (6 bases). V was cut by 6 bases and J by 3 bases, with 14 bases left in between. The CDR3 is made up of 14 amino acids. From germline, CDR1 is MNHEY and CDR2 SVGAGI.

The rearrangement uses TRBV29-1 and TRBJ1-1, with a weak D call TRBD1 (5 bases). The CDR3 has 13 residues. Germline CDR1 reads SQVTM; CDR2 reads ANQGSEA. Between the trimmed V and J ends, which lost 5 bases and 5 bases, there was a span of 15 bases. The CDR3 DNA is TGCAGCGTTAGGCAGGGAGGAAAAACTGAAGCTTTCTTT. Its protein product is CSVRQGGKTEAFF.

The chain joins TRBV7-2 to TRBJ2-5; 12 bases are a match to TRBD2. CDR1 and CDR2 (germline): SGHTA, FQGNSA. This CDR3 has 15 residues. V was clipped by 4 bases and J by 5 bases; unmatched bases: 5. The CDR3 coding sequence is TGTGCCAGCAGCTCTAGCGGGAGGGGAAGCGAGACCCAGTACTTC. Its protein is CASSSSGRGSETQYF.

A word on this clone: The sample has other DNA sequences that encode this CDR3 too. V usage is TRBV18 and J usage is TRBJ2-7, with 8 bases identical to TRBD1. Germline V gives CDR1 KGHSH, CDR2 LQKENI. The CDR3 is made up of 13 amino acids. J gave up 7 bases and V 3 bases, and 5 bases lay outside the gene matches. CDR3 nucleotide sequence: TGTGCCAGCTCACCCGGGACAGGCCGGGAGCAGTACTTC. It translates to CASSPGTGREQYF.

This sequence joins TRBV15 and TRBJ2-7; no definite D call. The CDR3 loop spans 13 amino acids. Looked up from germline, CDR1 is LNHNV and CDR2 is YYDKDF (reference sequence). V lost 1 base, J lost 7 bases, and 11 bases lay in between. CDR3 sequence reads: CATSRGAGYEQYF. CDR3 nucleotide sequence: TGTGCCACCAGCAGAGGGGCAGGTTATGAGCAGTACTTC.

The rearrangement joins TRBV6-1 to TRBJ1-5, with D unclear. The CDR3 is 14 residues long. Trimming removed 8 bases from V and 4 bases from J, with 15 bases in between. Germline V lookup: CDR1 MNHNS, CDR2 SASEGT. CDR3 in amino acids: CASRTWGGNQPQHF. The CDR3 nucleotides read TGTGCCAGCCGGACCTGGGGTGGGAATCAGCCCCAGCATTTT.

The chain couples TRBV11-2 to TRBJ2-1; D is possibly TRBD1 (5 bases). The CDR3 consists of 17 residues. Germline loops: CDR1 SGHAT, CDR2 FQNNGV. V dropped 5 bases and J dropped 5 bases, with 22 bases sitting between them. CDR3 bases: TGTGCCAGCAGCCCACTATACCAGGGAATTCGGGACAATGAGCAGTTCTTC. It yields the protein CASSPLYQGIRDNEQFF.

The rearrangement links TRBV6-1 to TRBJ2-3; no clear D gene. Per the germline V gene, CDR1 is MNHNS and CDR2 is SASEGT. V lost 7 bases, J lost 3 bases, and 14 bases lay in between. This CDR3 comprises 14 residues. DNA for the CDR3: TGTGCCAGCAATGCCCGGGTGTGGACAGATACGCAGTATTTT. Translating it yields CASNARVWTDTQYF.

As concerns this clone: A much bigger clone sits one base away, suggesting this may be a read error. V usage is TRBV5-4 and J usage is TRBJ1-1, with D perhaps matching TRBD1 (6 bases). The length of the CDR3 is 14 residues. Trimming stripped 4 bases from V and 1 base from J, with 11 bases between. In germline, CDR1 is SGHNT, CDR2 YYREEE (reference sequence). The CDR3 reads CASSPDRWNTEAFF. The DNA for the CDR3 is TGTGCCAGCAGCCCAGACAGGTGGAACACTGAAGCTTTCTTT. Full variable domain (remainder filled in from reference TRBV5-4 and TRBJ1-1): ETGVTQSPTHLIKTRGQQVTLRCSSQSGHNTVSWYQQALGQGPQFIFQYYREEENGRGNFPPRFSGLQFPNYSSELNVNALELDDSALYLCASSPDRWNTEAFFGQGTRLTVV.